The rows below give T cell receptor beta chains drawn from one sample of a study of cytotoxic CD8 clonotypes in ibrutinib-treated CLL. Sequencing was performed with immunoSEQ multiplex PCR; in TCRdb, only in-frame clones are kept and a portion is missing. Here the sample spans 52,000 or so clones, roughly 58% being singletons. Sample: PBMCs, taken at disease progression, from a patient treated with ibrutinib. These receptor sequences come from a human donor with chronic lymphocytic leukemia. The conserved cysteine and the conserved F or W are not part of the CDR3 here. Fields, in order: V gene, clone size, J gene, CDR3 protein. A clone size is listed for some rows: how often the clone was seen (once, few, many), or a class if it is expanded.

v_call: TRBV9
clone_size: .
j_call: TRBJ2-7
cdr3_aa: ASSALSGSGYEQY

v_call: TRBV28
clone_size: .
j_call: TRBJ1-2
cdr3_aa: ASSLFNYGYT

v_call: TRBV30
clone_size: .
j_call: TRBJ2-6
cdr3_aa: ALDSHSGANVLT

v_call: TRBV27
clone_size: .
j_call: TRBJ1-1
cdr3_aa: ASSFAAMSHTEAF

v_call: TRBV19
clone_size: few
j_call: TRBJ1-2
cdr3_aa: ASSIGGQGVKRNYGYT

v_call: TRBV1
clone_size: once
j_call: TRBJ1-4
cdr3_aa: TSSQPTGDSNEKLF

v_call: TRBV30
clone_size: .
j_call: TRBJ2-7
cdr3_aa: AWRGTGGRYEQY

v_call: TRBV5-1
clone_size: .
j_call: TRBJ2-7
cdr3_aa: ASSLGGQDFPYEQY

v_call: TRBV9
clone_size: .
j_call: TRBJ1-1
cdr3_aa: ASSGGFPTGEAF

v_call: TRBV4-1
clone_size: .
j_call: TRBJ1-5
cdr3_aa: ASSQDLAFNQPQH

v_call: TRBV5-3
clone_size: .
j_call: TRBJ2-7
cdr3_aa: ARSAPNRVNHEQY

v_call: TRBV30
clone_size: few
j_call: TRBJ1-2
cdr3_aa: AWSVLRVGGYT

v_call: TRBV7-8
clone_size: .
j_call: TRBJ1-4
cdr3_aa: ASIQGTGLSGEEKLF

v_call: TRBV6-5
clone_size: .
j_call: TRBJ1-2
cdr3_aa: ASSLRDRDGYT

v_call: TRBV25-1
clone_size: .
j_call: TRBJ1-6
cdr3_aa: ASSGQYNSPLH

v_call: TRBV2
clone_size: few
j_call: TRBJ2-3
cdr3_aa: ASSVAPDTQY

v_call: TRBV5-1
clone_size: .
j_call: TRBJ1-1
cdr3_aa: ASSPQDQGGAF

v_call: TRBV28
clone_size: .
j_call: TRBJ1-2
cdr3_aa: ASSGSTGSYGYT

v_call: TRBV5-6
clone_size: few
j_call: TRBJ2-4
cdr3_aa: ASSLVGKTYGQY

v_call: TRBV15
clone_size: .
j_call: TRBJ1-6
cdr3_aa: ATSRDLHTGGKDSPLH

v_call: TRBV18
clone_size: .
j_call: TRBJ2-1
cdr3_aa: ASTTQNEQF

v_call: TRBV7-8
clone_size: .
j_call: TRBJ2-7
cdr3_aa: ASSLVEGRAVEQY

v_call: TRBV29-1
clone_size: .
j_call: TRBJ2-7
cdr3_aa: SVEVESRPYEQY

v_call: TRBV9
clone_size: .
j_call: TRBJ2-1
cdr3_aa: ASSPGVLGAAQF

v_call: TRBV20-1
clone_size: .
j_call: TRBJ2-1
cdr3_aa: SAGLAGAWF

v_call: TRBV7-6
clone_size: .
j_call: TRBJ2-7
cdr3_aa: ASSLGMTGGEQY

v_call: TRBV10-3
clone_size: .
j_call: TRBJ2-6
cdr3_aa: AISAGTGAPGANVLT

v_call: TRBV7-9
clone_size: .
j_call: TRBJ2-1
cdr3_aa: ASSWGLLNNEQF

v_call: TRBV5-1
clone_size: few
j_call: TRBJ1-4
cdr3_aa: ASSLATGSATNEKLF

v_call: TRBV9
clone_size: .
j_call: TRBJ1-2
cdr3_aa: ASSASATYGYT

v_call: TRBV11-3
clone_size: .
j_call: TRBJ2-1
cdr3_aa: ASSLARLNEQF